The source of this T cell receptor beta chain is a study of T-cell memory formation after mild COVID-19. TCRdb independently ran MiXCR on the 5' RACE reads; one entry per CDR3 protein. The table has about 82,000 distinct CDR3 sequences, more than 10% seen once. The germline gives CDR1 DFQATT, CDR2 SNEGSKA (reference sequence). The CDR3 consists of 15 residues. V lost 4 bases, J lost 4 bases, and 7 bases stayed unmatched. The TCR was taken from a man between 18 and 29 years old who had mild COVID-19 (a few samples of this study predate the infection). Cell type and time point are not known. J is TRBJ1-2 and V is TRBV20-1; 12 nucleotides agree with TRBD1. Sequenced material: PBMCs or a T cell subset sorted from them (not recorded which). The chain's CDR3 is CSAKDRDRGLYGYTF. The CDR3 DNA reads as TGCAGTGCTAAGGACCGGGACAGGGGGCTCTATGGCTACACCTTC.